Shown below are 30 T cell receptor beta chains from a single sample sequenced in a study of T cells in Graves' hyperthyroidism and ophthalmopathy. TCR beta CDR3 sequences were amplified from RNA transcripts. During a first-round RT-PCR of the TCR CDR3, the HTBI primer set was used. One entry per CDR3 protein results from TCRdb running MiXCR on the multiplex PCR reads. Found here are about 350,000 distinct CDR3 sequences, about 15% of them singletons; the top ten hold around 23%. Sequencing was carried out using blood. These receptors came from a woman aged 25 to 39 with Graves' hyperthyroidism.

This clonotype has at least ten counts. This sequence joins TRBV28 and TRBJ1-1; TRBD1 might be the D (5 bases). Trimming shortened V by 2 bases and J by 5 bases, and 9 bases separated the two germline ends. Germline assignment: CDR1 MDHEN and CDR2 SYDVKM. The CDR3 runs 13 residues. CDR3 sequence: CASSLKDNTEAFF. The CDR3 DNA reads as TGTGCCAGCAGTTTAAAGGACAATACTGAAGCTTTCTTT.

In this sample, this clonotype turned up many times. The chain employs TRBV2 and TRBJ2-1, with 7 bases fitting TRBD2. The CDR3 contains 16 residues. Germline trimming cut 3 bases from V and 0 bases from J; bases unmatched to any gene: 5. The germline CDR1 and CDR2 sequences are SNHLY and FYNNEI. The CDR3 loop is CASSDQGGSSYNEQFF. CDR3 DNA: TGTGCCAGCAGTGATCAGGGCGGGAGCTCCTACAATGAGCAGTTCTTC.

This clonotype was counted only a few times. V and J are TRBV7-9 and TRBJ1-4, with D possibly TRBD1 on 5 matching bases. Germline V gives CDR1 SEHNR, CDR2 FQNEAQ (reference sequence). The V and J ends lost 4 bases and 2 bases respectively, with 11 bases between them. The CDR3 contains 15 residues. This CDR3 is CASSYTGPTNEKLFF. CDR3 coding DNA: TGTGCCAGCAGCTACACAGGCCCGACTAATGAAAAACTGTTTTTT.

This chain connects TRBV28 to TRBJ1-3; weak D call: TRBD1 (5 bases). Trimming took 6 bases from V and 0 from J, leaving 15 bases between them. CDR1 and CDR2 from the germline V gene are MDHEN and SYDVKM. The length of the CDR3 is 16 residues. The CDR3 bases are TGTGCCAGCAGCGAACAGGAGCTATTCTCTGGAAACACCATATATTTT. Protein sequence: CASSEQELFSGNTIYF.

The chain employs TRBV19 and TRBJ2-1; D not resolved. CDR1 LNHDA and CDR2 SQIVND come from the germline V gene (reference sequence). CDR3 length equals 14 residues. V dropped 5 bases and J dropped 0 bases, with 8 bases sitting between them. The CDR3 DNA follows: TGTGCCAGTAGTGTTGCGGACTCCTACAATGAGCAGTTCTTC. Translated, it gives CASSVADSYNEQFF.

This clonotype was recorded many times. The rearrangement uses TRBV5-1 and TRBJ2-7, with D perhaps matching TRBD2 (6 bases). V was clipped by 4 bases and J by 5 bases, with 19 bases between them. This CDR3 spans 15 amino acids. Germline CDR1 and CDR2: SGHRS and YFSETQ. For the CDR3, the DNA is TGCGCCAGCAGCGACTCGACTAGGTCTAGAGACGAGCAGTACTTC. It translates to CASSDSTRSRDEQYF.

At least ten counts were recorded for this clonotype. The chain employs TRBV7-2 and TRBJ2-1, with D possibly TRBD2 on 5 matching bases. V was trimmed by 2 bases and J by 9 bases, leaving 11 bases between them. Germline V gives CDR1 SGHTA, CDR2 FQGNSA. The CDR3 is made up of 13 amino acids. The CDR3 loop is CASSLNLEGEQFF. Here the CDR3 DNA reads TGTGCCAGCAGCTTAAATCTAGAGGGTGAGCAGTTCTTC.

This clonotype has just a few counts. V and J are TRBV20-1 and TRBJ2-7; D might be TRBD1 (6 bases). Trimming took 0 bases from V and 7 from J, leaving 22 bases between them. This CDR3 comprises 16 residues. Germline V lookup: CDR1 DFQATT, CDR2 SNEGSKA (reference sequence). In nucleotides, the CDR3 is TGCAGTGCTAGAGATAGCACACAGGGAATGAGTTGGGAGCAGTACTTC. The encoded protein is CSARDSTQGMSWEQYF.

This clonotype was seen many times. This chain joins TRBV12-3 or TRBV12-4 and TRBJ1-1; D remains unclear. Trimming removed 3 bases at V and 6 bases at J, with 8 bases between. The CDR3 extends over 12 amino acids. The CDR3 nucleotides read TGTGCCAGCAGTTTGTCCGTGGCTGAAGCTTTCTTT. Translated, it gives CASSLSVAEAFF.

This clonotype was counted ten times or more. The chain has TRBV5-4 and TRBJ2-3; TRBD1 or TRBD2 may be the D gene (5 bases each). CDR1 is SGHNT and CDR2 is YYREEE in the germline V gene (reference sequence). CDR3 size: 17 residues. V lost 0 bases and J lost 1, with 15 bases in between. CDR3 loop: CASSLGGTGWGTDTQYF. The CDR3 DNA reads TGTGCCAGCAGCTTGGGGGGGACGGGCTGGGGCACAGATACGCAGTATTTT.

This clonotype has a count of ten or more. The CDR3 is CASSHRDYSLHYTQYF. The CDR3 nucleotides are TGTGCCAGCAGCCACCGGGACTACAGTTTACATTATACGCAGTATTTT. The rearrangement uses TRBV11-2 and TRBJ2-3; 7 nucleotides align to TRBD2. The CDR3 length is 16 residues. V was pared by 5 bases and J by 7 bases, with 15 bases of the junction left unmatched. CDR1 and CDR2 from the germline V gene are SGHAT and FQNNGV.

Many counts were recorded for this clonotype. The chain links TRBV11-2 to TRBJ2-7; 10 nucleotides agree with TRBD2. Germline V lookup: CDR1 SGHAT, CDR2 FQNNGV. Trimming cost V 1 base and J 2 bases; bases outside gene matches: 11. This CDR3 region has 18 residues. CDR3 protein: CASSLGVSGRFTAYEQYF. The CDR3 bases are TGTGCCAGCAGCTTAGGAGTTAGCGGGAGGTTCACCGCCTACGAGCAGTACTTC.

The chain carries TRBV20-1 and TRBJ2-4; the match to TRBD2 covers 7 bases. Germline V lookup: CDR1 DFQATT, CDR2 SNEGSKA (reference sequence). The CDR3 length is 12 residues. V shed 3 bases and J 10 bases; nucleotides not matched to a gene: 6. CDR3 loop: CSASWEGAIQYF. CDR3 sequence (DNA): TGCAGTGCTAGCTGGGAGGGAGCGATTCAGTACTTC.

This clonotype was counted ten times or more. The chain recombines TRBV12-3 or TRBV12-4 with TRBJ2-7, with D unclear. Deletions cut 6 bases from V and 2 bases from J, with 11 bases between. The CDR3 loop spans 13 amino acids. CDR3 loop: CASSRPPTYEQYF. The CDR3 region has the DNA TGTGCCAGCAGCCGGCCCCCAACCTACGAGCAGTACTTC.

This clonotype has at least ten counts. The chain has TRBV7-2 and TRBJ1-4; TRBD1 matches at 7 bases. CDR1 and CDR2 (germline): SGHTA, FQGNSA. CDR3 length equals 15 residues. With V trimmed by 5 bases and J by 6 bases, 9 bases remained unmatched. CDR3 sequence reads: CASSVQGVTDEKLFF. CDR3 bases: TGTGCCAGCAGCGTTCAGGGGGTGACGGATGAAAAACTGTTTTTT.

This clonotype was recorded at least ten times. The genes are TRBV24-1 and TRBJ2-3; possible D gene TRBD2, 6 bases. Germline-derived CDR1 and CDR2 are KGHDR and SFDVKD. This CDR3 is built from 15 residues. V was shortened by 3 bases and J by 5 bases, with 14 bases between the two germline ends. The chain's CDR3 is CATSDGRTPEDTQYF. The CDR3 DNA is TGTGCCACCAGTGATGGGAGGACCCCGGAAGATACGCAGTATTTT.

A remark on this clonotype: A much larger clone lies one base from this, so it may be a read error. CDR3 sequence: CASSGAVTYEQYF. CDR3 in DNA: TGTGCCAGCAGTGGAGCGGTAACCTACGAGCAGTACTTC. This chain links TRBV2 with TRBJ2-7, with D possibly TRBD2 on 5 matching bases. CDR3 length: 13 residues. Germline V gene data show CDR1 as SNHLY and CDR2 as FYNNEI. With 4 bases removed from V and 2 bases from J, the gap between germline ends came to 9 bases.

This clonotype was counted many times. The rearrangement links TRBV5-1 to TRBJ2-1, with TRBD2 identical over 9 bases. This CDR3 has 20 amino acids. V lost 0 bases and J lost 0; bases outside the gene matches: 13. Germline lookup yields CDR1 SGHRS and CDR2 YFSETQ. The CDR3 DNA follows: TGCGCCAGCAGCTTGGAAGTTAGCGGGAGTTTCTTGGGCTCCTACAATGAGCAGTTCTTC. Encoded protein: CASSLEVSGSFLGSYNEQFF.

This clonotype was seen at least ten times. CDR3 coding DNA: TGTGCCACCAGCAGAGATGTGGGTCAGCCCCAGCATTTT. Translating it yields CATSRDVGQPQHF. This chain uses TRBV15 with TRBJ1-5; D is unresolved. Per the germline V gene, CDR1 is LNHNV and CDR2 is YYDKDF (reference sequence). This CDR3 is built from 13 residues. Between the trimmed V and J ends, which lost 0 bases and 6 bases, there was a span of 6 bases.

This clonotype occurred a few times. The chain links TRBV20-1 to TRBJ2-4; perhaps TRBD2 as D (6 bases). This CDR3 is built from 14 residues. CDR1 is DFQATT and CDR2 is SNEGSKA in the germline V gene (reference sequence). V was trimmed by 6 bases and J by 3 bases, leaving 15 bases between them. Written as DNA, the CDR3 is TGCAGTGCCCCATCGGAGGGACGCAAAAACATTCAGTACTTC. Protein: CSAPSEGRKNIQYF.

This clonotype was seen at least ten times. The V gene is TRBV12-3 or TRBV12-4, the J gene TRBJ2-1; 8 bases align to TRBD2. V lost 6 bases to trimming and J lost 4 bases; unmatched junction nucleotides: 8. The CDR3 runs to 15 residues. CDR3 residues: CASSLLAAEYNEQFF. The CDR3, as DNA: TGTGCCAGCAGCCTACTAGCGGCCGAATACAATGAGCAGTTCTTC.

The table lists this clonotype with many counts. The chain carries TRBV29-1 and TRBJ2-7, with 12 bases lining up with TRBD2. Trimming cost V 6 bases and J 7 bases; bases outside gene matches: 10. This CDR3 is built from 14 residues. Germline V gene sequence: CDR1 SQVTM, CDR2 ANQGSEA. The CDR3 reads CSVPSTSGSGEQYF. CDR3 bases: TGCAGCGTGCCTTCGACTAGCGGGAGTGGAGAGCAGTACTTC.

This clonotype has at least ten counts. The chain is built from TRBV12-3 or TRBV12-4 and TRBJ1-4; D unclear. The CDR3 contains 14 residues. Trimming left V 6 bases short and J 4 bases short, with 12 bases between. The CDR3 region is CASRPADNNEKLFF. CDR3 bases: TGTGCCAGCAGGCCGGCAGATAATAATGAAAAACTGTTTTTT.

This chain joins TRBV2 and TRBJ2-5; D ambiguous. CDR1 is SNHLY and CDR2 is FYNNEI in the germline V gene. V was pared by 2 bases and J by 5 bases, with 12 bases between. The CDR3 loop spans 14 amino acids. The CDR3 sequence is CASSERSGWETQYF. CDR3 coding DNA: TGTGCCAGCAGTGAAAGGAGTGGTTGGGAGACCCAGTACTTC.

The chain combines TRBV7-9 with TRBJ2-1; D might be TRBD1 (6 bases). The germline V gene encodes CDR1 SEHNR and CDR2 FQNEAQ (reference sequence). The CDR3 has 16 residues. V lost 9 bases and J lost 0, with 18 bases in between. The CDR3 DNA follows: TGTGCCAGTTCGGTTGGGACACCGAGCTCCTACAATGAGCAGTTCTTC. It encodes CASSVGTPSSYNEQFF.

Ten or more counts support this clonotype. The rearrangement links TRBV12-3 or TRBV12-4 to TRBJ2-5; 7 nucleotides agree with TRBD1. This CDR3 has 14 residues. The ends lost 2 bases at V and 4 bases at J; junction bases unmatched: 4. The CDR3 protein is CASSLSAGGETQYF. CDR3 sequence (DNA): TGTGCCAGCAGTTTATCTGCAGGGGGAGAGACCCAGTACTTC.

The gene calls are TRBV7-8 and TRBJ1-6, with 7 bases fitting TRBD1. From germline, CDR1 is SGHVS and CDR2 FQNEAQ. The ends lost 2 bases at V and 7 bases at J; junction bases unmatched: 11. The length of the CDR3 is 17 residues. In DNA form, the CDR3 reads TGTGCCAGCAGCTTATCTGGCAGGGGGTTCTCAAATTCACCCCTCCACTTT. It codes for CASSLSGRGFSNSPLHF.

This clonotype was counted ten times or more. CDR3 protein: CASSPPGGNQPQHF. CDR3 DNA: TGTGCCAGCAGCCCCCCCGGGGGCAATCAGCCCCAGCATTTT. The V call is TRBV27, the J call TRBJ1-5, with D hard to call. CDR3 length: 14 residues. CDR1 is MNHEY and CDR2 is SMNVEV in the germline V gene (reference sequence). Trimming removed 6 bases from V and 2 bases from J, with 11 bases in between.

The V and J genes are TRBV4-1 and TRBJ2-1; 12 nucleotides match TRBD2. With 1 base clipped from V and 9 bases from J, the junction kept 10 bases outside the gene matches. The CDR3 has 17 residues. CDR1 is MGHRA and CDR2 is YSYEKL in the germline V gene. Written as DNA, the CDR3 is TGCGCCAGCAGCCAAGGGCCTCTAGCGGGAGGGCCGAGTGAGCAGTTCTTC. Amino acid sequence: CASSQGPLAGGPSEQFF.

The sample holds many counts of this clonotype. V usage is TRBV11-2 and J usage is TRBJ2-3; weak D call: TRBD2 (6 bases). The CDR3 is 15 residues long. The germline V gene encodes CDR1 SGHAT and CDR2 FQNNGV. Trimming left V 2 bases short and J 1 base short, with 10 bases between. CDR3 residues: CASSLRGGGTDTQYF. As DNA, the CDR3 is TGTGCCAGCAGCTTAAGGGGCGGGGGCACAGATACGCAGTATTTT. The whole variable domain, filled in from reference TRBV11-2 and TRBJ2-3, reads EAGVAQSPRYKIIEKRQSVAFWCNPISGHATLYWYQQILGQGPKLLIQFQNNGVVDDSQLPKDRFSAERLKGVDSTLKIQPAKLEDSAVYLCASSLRGGGTDTQYFGPGTRLTVL.